Listed here is a single TCR beta chain. The CDR3 length is 11 residues. V shed 6 bases and J shed 6 bases, with 8 bases lying between them. CDR1 and CDR2 from the germline V gene are MNHNY and SVGAGI (reference sequence). The sample belongs to a study of control samples from healthy donors and cancer patients. The protocol was immunoSEQ multiplex PCR, while the TCRdb copy is restricted to in-frame clones and leaves out a portion. In the table there are about 130,000 clones, around 90% of which are singletons. The receptor comes from a man aged 18 to 35 in good health. This rearrangement joins TRBV6-6 to TRBJ1-2; D unclear. Sequencing was carried out using blood. The CDR3 loop is CASRSGDGYTF. The CDR3, as DNA: TGTGCCAGCAGATCTGGTGATGGCTACACCTTC.